This T cell receptor beta chain stems from a study of OX40 agonist ivuxolimab in advanced cancers. Study-level points and caveats: Patients who responded partially at 0.1-3.0 mg/kg showed clonal expansion ranking among the lowest. Antigens targeted by the expanded peripheral T cells were not determined. At 0.1 to 3.0 mg/kg, clonal expansion of CD4+ and CD8+ blood T cells had occurred by week 6.

Profiled with immunoSEQ multiplex PCR; TCRdb holds only in-frame clones, not every one. Of roughly 26,000 clones listed, roughly 86% are singletons. Regarding this clone: Its matching antigen is unknown.

V lost 3 bases and J lost 3; bases outside the gene matches: 11. The CDR3 runs 17 residues. Germline loops: CDR1 SGHVS, CDR2 FQNEAQ. The sequences come from CD4+ or CD8+ T cells sorted from blood, collected in a trial of the OX40 agonist ivuxolimab. The V call is TRBV7-8, the J call TRBJ1-5; 7 positions agree with TRBD1. The sequence derives from an adult with an advanced solid tumor such as melanoma, head and neck, liver or kidney cancer. The CDR3 spells CASSFAGTVAYNQPQHF. For the CDR3, the DNA is TGTGCCAGCAGCTTCGCCGGGACAGTAGCTTACAATCAGCCCCAGCATTTT.